Listed here are 6 T cell receptor beta chains from one sample, sequenced in a study of blood T cells in healthy people across ages. The second PCR ran about 6 to 11 cycles with a sample-barcoded 5' primer and J-beta primers. TCRdb ran MiXCR on the 5' RACE reads and lists one entry per CDR3 protein. The table lists about a million distinct CDR3 sequences, roughly half of them singletons. The sequenced sample was blood. These receptors were taken from a woman in her sixties or seventies in good health.

This clonotype was picked up a small number of times. The V and J genes are TRBV20-1 and TRBJ2-4, with 10 bases identical to TRBD2. The DNA matches TRBJ2-5 better at its end, which makes the J call doubtful. The CDR3 length is 15 residues. Germline loops: CDR1 DFQATT, CDR2 SNEGSKA (reference sequence). CDR3 sequence reads: CSARRLAGDVETQYF. As DNA, the CDR3 is TGCAGTGCTAGAAGGCTAGCGGGAGATGTGGAGACCCAGTACTTC.

CDR3 residues: CSVVHPDRGTNTEAFF. The CDR3 DNA sequence: TGCAGCGTTGTACATCCCGACAGGGGGACGAACACTGAAGCTTTCTTT. The rearrangement uses TRBV29-1 and TRBJ1-1; 9 nucleotides align to TRBD1. The CDR3 length is 16 residues. The germline V gene has CDR1 SQVTM and CDR2 ANQGSEA. Trimming took 4 bases from V and 1 from J; bases not matched to a gene: 10.

The rearrangement links TRBV5-1 to TRBJ1-6; D is ambiguous. The CDR3 loop spans 15 amino acids. The germline gives CDR1 SGHRS, CDR2 YFSETQ. V gave up 5 bases and J gave up 7 bases, with 16 bases separating them. The CDR3 reads CASSEQGIRNSPLHF. CDR3 in DNA: TGCGCCAGCAGTGAGCAAGGGATTCGGAATTCACCCCTCCACTTT.

The rearrangement uses TRBV12-3 or TRBV12-4 and TRBJ2-5; D perhaps matches TRBD1 (6 bases). V dropped 4 bases and J dropped 4 bases, with 10 bases sitting between them. CDR3 length: 13 amino acids. DNA for the CDR3: TGTGCCAGCAGTTCGCAGGGGACAGAGACCCAGTACTTC. Amino acid sequence: CASSSQGTETQYF.

V gene TRBV5-1 combines with J gene TRBJ2-3; 12 positions agree with TRBD2. The length of the CDR3 is 17 residues. V dropped 1 base and J dropped 7; count of bases not matched to a gene: 10. Germline V lookup: CDR1 SGHRS, CDR2 YFSETQ. CDR3 residues: CASSLTSSGRAGYTQYF. The CDR3 region has the DNA TGCGCCAGCAGCTTGACCTCTAGCGGGAGGGCCGGGTATACGCAGTATTTT.

The chain uses TRBV3-1 and TRBJ2-7; TRBD2 matches 7 bases. The CDR3 contains 16 residues. Germline V gene sequence: CDR1 LGHDT, CDR2 YNNKEL (reference sequence). V was clipped by 4 bases and J by 7 bases; unmatched bases: 16. The CDR3: CASSPLGTTQYNEQYF. CDR3 in DNA: TGTGCCAGCAGCCCGTTAGGGACTACCCAATACAATGAGCAGTACTTC.